The 24 T cell receptor beta chains below all came from one sample that was sequenced in a study of shared clonotypes between healthy human individuals. Assay: immunoSEQ multiplex PCR; the TCRdb copy retains only in-frame clones and omits some. The data show about 1.1 million clones, about 80% seen once. What was sequenced was memory CD4+ T cells from PBMCs. Stated subset: CD45RA-negative fraction. These receptor sequences come from a man aged 18 to 35 in good health. Some clones in this sample may be carry-over from other donors' samples.

The chain uses TRBV10-3 and TRBJ2-7; D not certain. V was pared by 0 bases and J by 7 bases, with 7 bases between. The CDR3 totals 12 residues. CDR1 is ENHRY and CDR2 is SYGVKD in the germline V gene. In nucleotides, the CDR3 is TGTGCCATCAGTGAGTCTCTGTGGGAGCAGTACTTC. It is translated as CAISESLWEQYF.

The rearrangement uses TRBV4-1 and TRBJ2-1; TRBD2 matches 14 bases. This CDR3 has 15 residues. The junction had 3 bases not matched to a gene; V was cut back by 2 bases and J by 9 bases. CDR1 is MGHRA, CDR2 YSYEKL, per germline. The CDR3 region has the DNA TGCGCCAGCAGCCAAAGACTAGCGGGAGGGTTTGAGCAGTTCTTC. It codes for CASSQRLAGGFEQFF.

The chain couples TRBV6-5 to TRBJ1-1; D ambiguous. CDR1 is MNHEY and CDR2 is SVGAGI in the germline V gene. The length of the CDR3 is 14 residues. V was clipped by 2 bases and J by 9 bases, with 16 bases between them. The CDR3 DNA sequence: TGTGCCAGCAGTTACAACCGGGGAGGAGGTAAAGCTTTCTTT. Protein sequence: CASSYNRGGGKAFF.

The chain is built from TRBV9 and TRBJ2-7, with D perhaps TRBD2 (5 bases). From germline, CDR1 is SGDLS and CDR2 YYNGEE. V was pared by 0 bases and J by 2 bases, with 12 bases between. CDR3 length: 15 amino acids. Here the CDR3 DNA reads TGTGCCAGCAGCGTAGGAATGGAGGTCCCCTACGAGCAGTACTTC. It is translated as CASSVGMEVPYEQYF.

The rearrangement uses TRBV5-1 and TRBJ2-5, with TRBD2 matching 10 bases. J lost 5 bases, V lost 4 bases, and 5 bases had no gene match. CDR1 SGHRS and CDR2 YFSETQ come from the germline V gene. This CDR3 spans 14 amino acids. The CDR3 here is CASSPGLAAETQYF. For the CDR3, the DNA is TGCGCCAGCAGCCCTGGACTAGCGGCTGAGACCCAGTACTTC.

The chain combines TRBV5-1 with TRBJ2-5; TRBD2 aligns across 7 bases. CDR1 is SGHRS and CDR2 is YFSETQ in the germline V gene. The CDR3 is 15 amino acids. The J segment lost 4 bases and the V segment lost 6 bases, leaving 12 bases of the junction unmatched. The CDR3 coding sequence is TGCGCCAGCAATTTCGGCGGGAGTAGTGGAGAGACCCAGTACTTC. Its translation: CASNFGGSSGETQYF.

This chain uses TRBV29-1 with TRBJ2-5; 10 nucleotides align to TRBD1. V lost 7 bases, J lost 5 bases, and 10 bases stayed unmatched. This CDR3 is built from 14 residues. CDR1 and CDR2 from the germline V gene are SQVTM and ANQGSEA. The CDR3 reads CSARGTGAVETQYF. In nucleotides, the CDR3 is TGCAGCGCCCGGGGGACAGGGGCCGTGGAGACCCAGTACTTC.

The V gene is TRBV4-1, the J gene TRBJ1-3, with TRBD1 identical over 9 bases. The CDR3 length is 16 residues. Germline trimming cut 0 bases from V and 2 bases from J; bases unmatched to any gene: 2. CDR1 is MGHRA and CDR2 is YSYEKL in the germline V gene. The CDR3, as DNA: TGCGCCAGCAGCCAAGACCGGACAGGGGCTGGAAACACCATATATTTT. Translated, it gives CASSQDRTGAGNTIYF.

V usage is TRBV10-3 and J usage is TRBJ2-7; 7 bases are shared with TRBD2. J lost 6 bases, V lost 6 bases, and 11 bases had no gene match. The CDR3 covers 14 residues. From germline, CDR1 is ENHRY and CDR2 SYGVKD. The CDR3 reads CAISRGGVVLEQYF. CDR3 bases: TGTGCCATCAGCCGGGGAGGGGTTGTGCTCGAGCAGTACTTC.

The rearrangement links TRBV28 to TRBJ2-2; TRBD1 matches 7 bases. Trimming at V came to 2 bases and at J to 5 bases, leaving 5 bases not matched to a gene. Germline loops: CDR1 MDHEN, CDR2 SYDVKM. The length of the CDR3 is 15 residues. For the CDR3, the DNA is TGTGCCAGCAGTTTAGCCGGGACAGCGACCGGGGAGCTGTTTTTT. Translation: CASSLAGTATGELFF.

This chain links TRBV27 with TRBJ2-5; perhaps D is TRBD1 or TRBD2 (5 bases each). This CDR3 is built from 14 residues. V was clipped by 3 bases and J by 0 bases, with 8 bases between them. Germline-derived CDR1 and CDR2 are MNHEY and SMNVEV (reference sequence). The CDR3 is CASSFGGYQETQYF. The CDR3 DNA is TGTGCCAGCAGTTTTGGGGGATACCAAGAGACCCAGTACTTC.

The chain employs TRBV7-2 and TRBJ1-5; D gene uncertain. With 0 bases removed from V and 4 bases from J, the gap between germline ends came to 7 bases. Per germline, CDR1 SGHTA and CDR2 FQGNSA. The CDR3 has 14 residues. The CDR3 DNA sequence: TGTGCCAGCAGCTTAGCGGGTCCGAATCAGCCCCAGCATTTT. This sequence encodes CASSLAGPNQPQHF.

This chain links TRBV10-3 with TRBJ2-5; the D is unclear. The V end was cut by 0 bases, the J end by 1 base, with 15 bases between. Germline V gives CDR1 ENHRY, CDR2 SYGVKD. This CDR3 has 17 residues. CDR3 in amino acids: CAISESPLEYGQETQYF. The CDR3 DNA sequence: TGTGCCATCAGTGAGTCCCCCCTTGAGTATGGCCAAGAGACCCAGTACTTC.

DNA of the CDR3: TGCGCCAGCAGCTTGGGTCCGGATTTCTATGGCTACACCTTC. Translating it yields CASSLGPDFYGYTF. The rearrangement links TRBV5-1 to TRBJ1-2; D call uncertain. V was pared by 0 bases and J by 4 bases, with 10 bases between. Germline V gene data show CDR1 as SGHRS and CDR2 as YFSETQ. The CDR3 spans 14 residues.

The chain carries TRBV4-3 and TRBJ2-1; no clear D gene. This CDR3 is built from 12 residues. V was cut by 1 base and J by 9 bases, with 7 bases left in between. Germline CDR1 reads LGHNA; CDR2 reads YSLEER. CDR3 bases: TGCGCCAGCAGCCAAGGTCGCGGTGAGCAGTTCTTC. Translating it yields CASSQGRGEQFF.

This rearrangement joins TRBV10-2 to TRBJ1-1; perhaps TRBD1 as D (5 bases). Per the germline V gene, CDR1 is WSHSY and CDR2 is SAAADI. The CDR3 contains 14 residues. Trimming removed 3 bases at V and 3 bases at J, with 11 bases between. CDR3 coding DNA: TGCGCCAGCAGTGAAGCCAGGGACGACACTGAAGCTTTCTTT. Its translation: CASSEARDDTEAFF.

V gene TRBV5-1 combines with J gene TRBJ2-1, with 10 bases that match TRBD2. The trim removed 4 bases at V and 4 bases at J, leaving 11 bases unmatched. CDR1 and CDR2 (germline): SGHRS, YFSETQ. This CDR3 is 17 amino acids long. In DNA form, the CDR3 reads TGCGCCAGCAGCGTACGGTTTAGCGGGGGGACGTACAATGAGCAGTTCTTC. This encodes CASSVRFSGGTYNEQFF.

The chain has TRBV6-5 and TRBJ1-6; D might be TRBD1 (6 bases). Germline loops: CDR1 MNHEY, CDR2 SVGAGI. The CDR3 sequence is 14 residues long. Trimming removed 2 bases at V and 7 bases at J, with 9 bases between. CDR3 sequence: CASSYRGLNSPLHF. The DNA of the CDR3 is TGTGCCAGCAGTTACCGGGGGCTGAATTCACCCCTCCACTTT.

The rearrangement joins TRBV4-1 to TRBJ2-1, with D unclear. The CDR3 contains 13 residues. Trimming left V 0 bases short and J 7 bases short, with 7 bases between. Per germline, CDR1 MGHRA and CDR2 YSYEKL. CDR3 region: CASSQDTENEQFF. The DNA for the CDR3 is TGCGCCAGCAGCCAAGATACTGAAAATGAGCAGTTCTTC.

The CDR3 reads CASSQEGRGSSGANVLTF. The CDR3 bases are TGCGCCAGCAGCCAAGAAGGCAGGGGAAGCTCTGGGGCCAACGTCCTGACTTTC. The rearrangement uses TRBV4-1 and TRBJ2-6, with D possibly TRBD1 on 6 matching bases. CDR1 and CDR2 from the germline V gene are MGHRA and YSYEKL. The CDR3 covers 18 residues. V was clipped by 0 bases and J by 0 bases, with 12 bases between them.

V usage is TRBV28 and J usage is TRBJ2-2; 9 positions match TRBD2. The CDR3 length is 14 residues. Germline V lookup: CDR1 MDHEN, CDR2 SYDVKM. J gave up 6 bases and V 7 bases, and 6 bases lay outside the gene matches. CDR3 region: CASTGGRVAGELFF. In DNA, the CDR3 is TGTGCCAGCACCGGCGGGAGGGTTGCCGGGGAGCTGTTTTTT.

Only one count was recorded for this clone. Given a far larger clone just one base away, this is likely a sequencing read error. The chain carries TRBV30 and TRBJ1-3; D not resolved. The CDR3 has 13 amino acids. V lost 6 bases and J 1 base, leaving 10 bases between the germline ends. CDR1 is GTSNPN, CDR2 SVGIG, per germline (reference sequence). CDR3 DNA sequence: TGTGCCTGCCACCGCAGTTCTGGAAACACCATATATTTT. Protein product: CACHRSSGNTIYF.

V is TRBV4-1 and J is TRBJ1-2; no reliable D call. The germline V gene has CDR1 MGHRA and CDR2 YSYEKL. V dropped 1 base and J dropped 8 bases, with 11 bases sitting between them. CDR3 length: 13 amino acids. In DNA, the CDR3 is TGCGCCAGCAGCCAAGCGGGTCGTTGGGGCTACACCTTC. Protein product: CASSQAGRWGYTF.

The chain uses TRBV5-5 and TRBJ1-1; D may be TRBD1 (5 bases). The CDR3 runs to 15 residues. Germline V gene sequence: CDR1 SGHKS, CDR2 YYEKEE (reference sequence). Trimming removed 4 bases at V and 1 base at J, with 14 bases between. Here the CDR3 reads CASSKLTVSNTEAFF. The CDR3 coding sequence is TGTGCCAGCAGCAAGTTGACAGTATCGAACACTGAAGCTTTCTTT.